This is a list of T cell receptor beta chains from one sample in a study of control samples from healthy donors and cancer patients. Some clones are missing from TCRdb's copy, which holds only in-frame ones; the method was immunoSEQ multiplex PCR. The sample contains more than 30,000 clones, roughly 95% of which appear only once. Material: blood. These TCRs come from a man in his 60s in good health. The CDR3 runs from the conserved cysteine through the conserved F or W. D genes are given only for firm matches. The size field is filled for only some rows; it gives once, few, many or a size class.

V: TRBV7-2
size: NA
J: TRBJ1-2
D: TRBD1
CDR3: CASSLAETGNYGYTF
DNA: TGTGCCAGCAGCTTAGCGGAGACAGGGAACTATGGCTACACCTTC

V: TRBV29-1
size: NA
J: TRBJ2-1
D: TRBD1
CDR3: CSVEILGQGFNNEQFF
DNA: TGCAGCGTTGAAATCCTGGGACAGGGTTTTAATAATGAGCAGTTCTTC

V: TRBV9
size: NA
J: TRBJ1-3
D: NA
CDR3: CASSARGARTQKSISGNTIYF
DNA: TGTGCCAGCAGCGCTAGGGGGGCTCGAACACAGAAATCCATCTCTGGAAACACCATATATTTT

V: TRBV2
size: NA
J: TRBJ2-1
D: NA
CDR3: CASVWDTTNNEQFF
DNA: TGTGCCAGCGTTTGGGACACTACCAACAATGAGCAGTTCTTC

V: TRBV11-2
size: NA
J: TRBJ1-2
D: NA
CDR3: CASSLAANYGYTF
DNA: TGTGCCAGCAGCTTAGCAGCAAACTATGGCTACACCTTC

V: TRBV6-2/TRBV6-3
size: NA
J: TRBJ1-5
D: TRBD1
CDR3: CASSYSTGNSNQPQHF
DNA: TGTGCCAGCAGTTACTCGACAGGGAATAGCAATCAGCCCCAGCATTTT

V: TRBV5-1
size: NA
J: TRBJ2-7
D: TRBD1
CDR3: CASSWDSLLNYEQYF
DNA: TGCGCCAGCAGCTGGGACAGTTTACTTAACTACGAGCAGTACTTC

V: TRBV19
size: NA
J: TRBJ2-7
D: NA
CDR3: CASSPRDLYFYEQYF
DNA: TGTGCCAGTAGTCCCCGGGACCTTTACTTCTACGAGCAGTACTTC

V: TRBV3-1/TRBV3-2
size: once
J: TRBJ2-3
D: NA
CDR3: CASSQTFSAGATDTQYF
DNA: TGTGCCAGCAGCCAGACTTTTTCGGCGGGGGCCACAGATACGCAGTATTTT

V: TRBV16
size: NA
J: TRBJ1-1
D: NA
CDR3: CASSQGAMNTEAFF
DNA: TGTGCCAGCAGCCAAGGGGCCATGAACACTGAAGCTTTCTTT

V: TRBV2
size: NA
J: TRBJ2-3
D: TRBD2
CDR3: CASSGTSGRLTQYF
DNA: TGTGCCAGCAGCGGGACTAGCGGGAGGTTAACGCAGTATTTT

V: TRBV28
size: once
J: TRBJ2-1
D: NA
CDR3: CASCFWTGGAWGGGGGYNEQFF
DNA: TGTGCCAGCTGTTTCTGGACTGGGGGCGCCTGGGGTGGGGGGGGAGGATACAATGAGCAGTTCTTC

V: TRBV4-3
size: NA
J: TRBJ1-2
D: NA
CDR3: CASSQPGAQGNYGYTF
DNA: TGCGCCAGCAGCCAACCTGGGGCGCAGGGTAACTATGGCTACACCTTC

V: TRBV11-1
size: NA
J: TRBJ2-7
D: NA
CDR3: CASSLSKSYEQYF
DNA: TGTGCCAGCAGCTTAAGTAAGTCCTACGAGCAGTACTTC

V: TRBV2
size: NA
J: TRBJ1-6
D: TRBD1
CDR3: CASRKDRALNSPLHF
DNA: TGTGCCAGCAGGAAGGACAGGGCCCTTAATTCACCCCTCCACTTT

V: TRBV7-2
size: once
J: TRBJ2-7
D: NA
CDR3: CASSLGAGSFNEQYF
DNA: TGTGCCAGCAGCTTAGGGGCAGGATCCTTTAACGAGCAGTACTTC

V: TRBV7-2
size: NA
J: TRBJ2-1
D: NA
CDR3: CASSPLGARGDEQFF
DNA: TGTGCCAGCAGCCCCCTCGGAGCGAGGGGCGATGAGCAGTTCTTC

V: TRBV5-5
size: NA
J: TRBJ2-1
D: TRBD2
CDR3: CASSYPGLAGGGNEQFF
DNA: TGTGCCAGCAGCTACCCGGGACTAGCGGGGGGAGGTAATGAGCAGTTCTTC

V: TRBV7-9
size: NA
J: TRBJ1-2
D: NA
CDR3: CASSSLGLNYGYTF
DNA: TGTGCCAGCAGCTCACTGGGGCTGAACTATGGCTACACCTTC

V: TRBV9
size: NA
J: TRBJ2-1
D: NA
CDR3: CASSVAKTPYNEQFF
DNA: TGTGCCAGCAGCGTAGCTAAAACCCCCTACAATGAGCAGTTCTTC

V: TRBV30
size: NA
J: TRBJ1-6
D: NA
CDR3: CAWSVRGNSPLHF
DNA: TGTGCCTGGAGTGTTAGAGGGAATTCACCCCTCCACTTT

V: TRBV10-3
size: NA
J: TRBJ2-5
D: NA
CDR3: CAISEPNQETQYF
DNA: TGTGCCATCAGTGAGCCTAACCAAGAGACCCAGTACTTC

V: TRBV18
size: NA
J: TRBJ2-1
D: TRBD2
CDR3: CASSPSGGFNEQFF
DNA: TGTGCCAGCTCACCTAGCGGGGGGTTCAATGAGCAGTTCTTC

V: TRBV28
size: NA
J: TRBJ2-1
D: NA
CDR3: CASSLGGPSYNEQFF
DNA: TGTGCCAGCAGTTTAGGGGGACCCTCCTACAATGAGCAGTTCTTC

V: TRBV5-6
size: NA
J: TRBJ1-1
D: NA
CDR3: CASSLERETAFF
DNA: TGTGCCAGCAGCTTGGAACGGGAAACGGCTTTCTTT

V: TRBV9
size: once
J: TRBJ1-6
D: NA
CDR3: CASSVGVGRTNSPLHF
DNA: TGTGCCAGCAGCGTAGGTGTGGGACGGACTAATTCACCCCTCCACTTT